The subject of this entry is one T cell receptor beta chain. Its antigen is undetermined. A read error may account for a junction end that differs from germline. These data belong to a study of cytomegalovirus exposure and HLA in healthy donors. Study findings and constraints: The study carried out a later analysis of TCR beta sequences. It associated 16,951 of them with specific HLA alleles at a false discovery rate of 0.05. Among TCR beta chains, those listed as cytomegalovirus-associated numbered some 170.

Use of 60 Vbeta and 13 Jbeta primers characterized the PCR. TCRdb's copy holds only in-frame clones and misses some; the assay was immunoSEQ multiplex PCR. The repertoire holds 150,000 or so clones, with more than 70% as singletons. The germline V gene has CDR1 MDHEN and CDR2 SYDVKM. The CDR3 extends over 13 amino acids. The sample comprised PBMCs. The sequence was obtained from a young man in good health and CMV-seropositive. This chain links TRBV28 with TRBJ2-7; 7 bases align to TRBD2. Here the CDR3 reads CASSLLAERGRSF. In DNA form, the CDR3 reads TGTGCCAGCAGTTTGCTAGCGGAGCGAGGGAGGTCCTTC.